This T cell receptor (beta chain) was recorded in a study of blood T cell repertoires in COVID-19. The wider study: Both acute and convalescent COVID-19 samples were obtained from the United States, Italy and Spain. The cDNA or gDNA used as material had been derived from T cells, B-cell-depleted T cells, or PBMCs.

Clinical histories supplied by participants themselves formed the basis of cohort assignment. TCRdb keeps only in-frame clones here, not all; method: immunoSEQ multiplex PCR. The sample lists about 210,000 clones, approximately 80% occurring once. Germline V gene sequence: CDR1 PRHDT, CDR2 FYEKMQ (reference sequence). The CDR3 covers 16 residues. Trimming removed 4 bases from V and 0 bases from J, with 16 bases in between. The rearrangement links TRBV13 to TRBJ2-7, with a weak D call TRBD1 (5 bases). The receptor was isolated from a man aged 25 to 40 with acute COVID-19. The sequenced sample consisted of PBMCs or T cells enriched from blood (not recorded which). The CDR3 DNA is TGTGCCAGCAGCTCCCCCTACGGACATAGCTCCTACGAGCAGTACTTC. The encoded protein is CASSSPYGHSSYEQYF. The complete variable domain, with remaining parts taken from reference TRBV13 and TRBJ2-7, reads AAGVIQSPRHLIKEKRETATLKCYPIPRHDTVYWYQQGPGQDPQFLISFYEKMQSDKGSIPDRFSAQQFSDYHSELNMSSLELGDSALYFCASSSPYGHSSYEQYFGPGTRLTVT.